This TCR beta chain was sequenced in a study of blood T cell repertoires in COVID-19. The table came from immunoSEQ multiplex PCR; TCRdb's copy has only in-frame clones and leaves some out. The sample records 300,000 or so clones, around nine tenths being singletons. On this clone itself: Other DNA sequences in this sample translate to the same CDR3.

Germline loops: CDR1 MDHEN, CDR2 SYDVKM. The junction had 3 bases not matched to a gene; V was cut back by 2 bases and J by 1 base. The CDR3 covers 16 residues. The sequence derives from a man aged 50 or older with active or convalescent COVID-19. The sample taken for sequencing was peripheral blood. The chain recombines TRBV28 with TRBJ2-1; 9 nucleotides align to TRBD2. The CDR3 here is CASSLTSGSSYNEQFF. The CDR3 DNA follows: TGTGCCAGCAGTTTAACTAGCGGGTCTTCCTACAATGAGCAGTTCTTC.